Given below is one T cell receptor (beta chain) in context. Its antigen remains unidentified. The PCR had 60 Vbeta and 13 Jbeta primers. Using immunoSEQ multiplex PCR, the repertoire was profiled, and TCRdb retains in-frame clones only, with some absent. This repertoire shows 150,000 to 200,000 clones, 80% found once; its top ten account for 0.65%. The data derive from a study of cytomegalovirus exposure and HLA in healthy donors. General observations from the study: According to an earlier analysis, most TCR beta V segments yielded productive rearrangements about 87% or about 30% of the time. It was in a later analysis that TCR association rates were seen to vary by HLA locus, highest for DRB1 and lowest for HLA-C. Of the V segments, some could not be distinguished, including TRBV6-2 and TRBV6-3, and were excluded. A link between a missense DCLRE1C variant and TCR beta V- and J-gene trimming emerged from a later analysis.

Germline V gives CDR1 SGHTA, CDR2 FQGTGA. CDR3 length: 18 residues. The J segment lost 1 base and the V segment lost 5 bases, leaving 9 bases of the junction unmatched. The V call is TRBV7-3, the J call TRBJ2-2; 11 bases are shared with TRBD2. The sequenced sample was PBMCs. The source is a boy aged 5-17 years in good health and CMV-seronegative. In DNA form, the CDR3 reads TGTGCCAGCAGCGACACTATACTAGCGGGGGAGAACACCGGGGAGCTGTTTTTT. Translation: CASSDTILAGENTGELFF.